This T cell receptor beta chain was profiled in a study of blood T cells in healthy people across ages. V lost 3 bases, J lost 4 bases, and 12 bases lay in between. The CDR3 is 14 residues long. From germline, CDR1 is LGHDT and CDR2 YNNKEL (reference sequence). Primers used in a second PCR of roughly 6 to 11 cycles were a sample-barcoded 5' primer and a J-beta primer mix. A single record per CDR3 protein comes from TCRdb applying MiXCR to the 5' RACE reads. The sample lists roughly 1,700,000 distinct CDR3 sequences; roughly 27% were seen once. V and J are TRBV3-1 and TRBJ1-2, with D unresolved. This TCR came from a young woman in good health. What was sequenced was blood. The CDR3 DNA sequence: TGTGCCAGCAGCCATTTCGGGGTGCCCTATGGCTACACCTTC. Its protein is CASSHFGVPYGYTF.